The 23 T cell receptor beta chains in this list originate from one sample, sequenced in a study of blood T cell repertoires in COVID-19. Method: immunoSEQ multiplex PCR; TCRdb's copy keeps in-frame clones and lacks some. The sample comprises some 99,000 clones, approximately 72% of which are singletons, and roughly 24% rests with the top ten. Specimen: peripheral blood. These receptors were taken from a man between 65 and 85 years old with acute or convalescent COVID-19.

This chain connects TRBV7-9 to TRBJ2-2; no definite D call. The germline gives CDR1 SEHNR, CDR2 FQNEAQ (reference sequence). Trimming removed 5 bases at V and 2 bases at J, with 3 bases between. This CDR3 spans 12 amino acids. The CDR3 loop reads CASSLNTGELFF. In DNA, the CDR3 is TGTGCCAGCAGCCTCAACACCGGGGAGCTGTTTTTT.

At least ten counts were recorded for this clone. The chain links TRBV6-5 to TRBJ1-2; tentative D call: TRBD1 (5 bases). The CDR3 totals 13 residues. Trimming removed 6 bases at V and 6 bases at J, with 14 bases between. The germline CDR1 and CDR2 sequences are MNHEY and SVGAGI. The CDR3 DNA follows: TGTGCCAGCAGATCCGTCTTAGGGGATGGCTACACCTTC. Amino acids: CASRSVLGDGYTF.

This rearrangement joins TRBV5-1 to TRBJ1-1, with a possible D match to TRBD1 (6 bases). This CDR3 contains 14 residues. Germline V CDR1 and CDR2: SGHRS, YFSETQ. V lost 7 bases, J lost 1 base, and 14 bases lay in between. The CDR3 nucleotides are TGCGCCAGCGGGGAGGGACATTGGAACACTGAAGCTTTCTTT. Its protein is CASGEGHWNTEAFF.

This rearrangement joins TRBV5-4 to TRBJ2-5, with D possibly TRBD2 on 6 matching bases. Germline loops: CDR1 SGHNT, CDR2 YYREEE (reference sequence). CDR3 length equals 16 residues. Trimming removed 4 bases from V and 4 bases from J, with 20 bases in between. This CDR3 reads CASSPGDPRRGETQYF. The CDR3 DNA follows: TGTGCCAGCAGCCCGGGGGACCCAAGGCGGGGAGAGACCCAGTACTTC.

The chain combines TRBV28 with TRBJ2-7; D gene uncertain. CDR1 and CDR2 (germline): MDHEN, SYDVKM. Between the trimmed V and J ends, which lost 1 base and 2 bases, there was a span of 9 bases. This CDR3 comprises 14 residues. Here the CDR3 reads CASSLSLRPYEQYF. The CDR3 region has the DNA TGTGCCAGCAGTTTATCACTCCGTCCCTACGAGCAGTACTTC.

The chain is built from TRBV10-3 and TRBJ2-7; 11 bases fit TRBD1. The length of the CDR3 is 16 residues. The ends lost 0 bases at V and 3 bases at J; junction bases unmatched: 4. Germline CDR1 and CDR2: ENHRY and SYGVKD. CDR3 residues: CAISESAGQGGYEQYF. The DNA of the CDR3 is TGTGCCATCAGTGAGTCGGCGGGACAGGGGGGCTACGAGCAGTACTTC.

This clone was counted once. The chain couples TRBV27 to TRBJ1-2; D not resolved. This CDR3 contains 14 residues. V lost 3 bases and J 2 bases, leaving 10 bases between the germline ends. Germline lookup yields CDR1 MNHEY and CDR2 SMNVEV (reference sequence). The CDR3 here is CASSFSGGNYGYTF. DNA of the CDR3: TGTGCCAGCAGTTTTTCTGGAGGAAACTATGGCTACACCTTC.

This chain links TRBV6-6 with TRBJ1-6; no definite D call. V lost 6 bases, J lost 4 bases, and 7 bases lay in between. The CDR3 loop spans 13 amino acids. Germline V gene data show CDR1 as MNHNY and CDR2 as SVGAGI (reference sequence). Written as DNA, the CDR3 is TGTGCCAGCAGAGACACGTATAATTCACCCCTCCACTTT. This translates into CASRDTYNSPLHF.

This clone was observed a handful of times. The chain links TRBV9 to TRBJ2-1; D might be TRBD2 (5 bases). The V end lost 0 bases, the J end lost 2 bases, and 9 bases lay between the germline ends. Germline lookup yields CDR1 SGDLS and CDR2 YYNGEE. The CDR3 spans 15 residues. CDR3 region: CASSVGGLPYNEQFF. The CDR3 nucleotides are TGTGCCAGCAGCGTAGGCGGGTTGCCCTACAATGAGCAGTTCTTC.

In its sample, this clone was seen a few times. CDR3 residues: CASSLGTGGYNEQFF. In DNA, the CDR3 is TGTGCCAGTAGTCTCGGGACTGGGGGGTACAATGAGCAGTTCTTC. This chain links TRBV19 with TRBJ2-1; tentative D call: TRBD2 (6 bases). V gave up 5 bases and J gave up 4 bases, with 15 bases separating them. Germline V gene sequence: CDR1 LNHDA, CDR2 SQIVND (reference sequence). This CDR3 comprises 15 residues.

The chain is built from TRBV9 and TRBJ2-3; 10 bases are shared with TRBD2. CDR1 is SGDLS and CDR2 is YYNGEE in the germline V gene. The CDR3 has 15 amino acids. V dropped 0 bases and J dropped 7; count of bases not matched to a gene: 5. CDR3 sequence: CASSVVAGGVHTQYF. CDR3 sequence (DNA): TGTGCCAGCAGCGTAGTAGCGGGAGGCGTCCATACGCAGTATTTT.

J is TRBJ2-1 and V is TRBV3-1 (or the pseudogene TRBV3-2), with D unclear. CDR3 length: 15 amino acids. Germline V gene data show CDR1 as LGHDT and CDR2 as YNNKEL (reference sequence). Trimming took off 4 bases at V and 0 bases at J, with 10 bases between the two ends. The CDR3 is CASSPPGASYNEQFF. The CDR3 DNA is TGTGCCAGCAGCCCTCCCGGTGCCTCCTACAATGAGCAGTTCTTC.

This chain's CDR3 is CASSVSERGAGPGTQYF. CDR3 coding DNA: TGTGCCAGCAGCGTTAGTGAACGCGGGGCCGGACCAGGGACCCAGTACTTC. The chain carries TRBV9 and TRBJ2-5; possible D gene TRBD2, 6 bases. Trimming removed 2 bases at V and 7 bases at J, with 24 bases between. Germline V gives CDR1 SGDLS, CDR2 YYNGEE. The length of the CDR3 is 17 residues.

The rearrangement uses TRBV4-3 and TRBJ1-4; no definite D call. The germline V and J ends were trimmed by 2 bases and 7 bases, with 17 bases remaining between them. Germline V gives CDR1 LGHNA, CDR2 YSLEER. CDR3 length: 16 residues. The CDR3 region has the DNA TGCGCCAGCAGCCAAATCTTCGGGTATGATGGTGAAAAACTGTTTTTT. It encodes CASSQIFGYDGEKLFF.

This chain uses TRBV14 with TRBJ2-1; possible D gene TRBD1, 5 bases. The CDR3 has 17 amino acids. Germline values: CDR1 SGHDN, CDR2 FVKESK. Trimming pared 5 bases from V and 0 bases from J, leaving 17 bases between. DNA for the CDR3: TGTGCCAGCAGCTACCAAAGCAGGGCGAGCTCCTACAATGAGCAGTTCTTC. Its protein product is CASSYQSRASSYNEQFF.

The rearrangement links TRBV18 to TRBJ2-7; possible D gene TRBD1, 5 bases. V lost 4 bases, J lost 1 base, and 20 bases lay in between. Germline V gene sequence: CDR1 KGHSH, CDR2 LQKENI. CDR3 length equals 17 residues. CDR3 coding DNA: TGTGCCAGCTCACGGTCCCGAGGCACAGGCAATTCCTACGAGCAGTACTTC. It specifies CASSRSRGTGNSYEQYF.

The V gene is TRBV27, the J gene TRBJ2-7, with TRBD1 identical over 9 bases. Germline V gene sequence: CDR1 MNHEY, CDR2 SMNVEV (reference sequence). The CDR3 covers 17 residues. Trimming took 4 bases from V and 2 from J; bases not matched to a gene: 12. CDR3: CASSSNYPGQGTYEQYF. The CDR3 nucleotides are TGTGCCAGCAGTTCCAATTATCCGGGACAGGGCACCTACGAGCAGTACTTC.

This chain uses TRBV9 with TRBJ1-2; 7 bases match TRBD1. Trimming at V came to 4 bases and at J to 3 bases, leaving 9 bases not matched to a gene. The CDR3 spans 15 residues. Germline CDR1 and CDR2: SGDLS and YYNGEE. The CDR3 region is CASSPGGGQHYGYTF. CDR3 in DNA: TGTGCCAGCAGCCCGGGTGGGGGACAGCACTATGGCTACACCTTC.

This chain joins TRBV7-2 and TRBJ2-6; 7 bases agree with TRBD1. Unmatched junction bases numbered 8, after V lost 3 bases and J lost 0 bases. The length of the CDR3 is 18 residues. From germline, CDR1 is SGHTA and CDR2 FQGNSA. The CDR3 nucleotides are TGTGCCAGCAGCTTTCGTGGACAGGTGGGCTCTGGGGCCAACGTCCTGACTTTC. Amino acids: CASSFRGQVGSGANVLTF.

The chain uses TRBV28 and TRBJ1-1, with 11 bases identical to TRBD1. V shed 4 bases, J shed 5 bases, and the junction held 9 bases outside the gene matches. The germline gives CDR1 MDHEN, CDR2 SYDVKM. The CDR3 is made up of 16 amino acids. The CDR3 sequence: CASSSPGQGGWTEAFF. The CDR3 region has the DNA TGTGCCAGCAGTTCGCCGGGACAGGGGGGGTGGACTGAAGCTTTCTTT.

The chain links TRBV5-1 to TRBJ1-2; TRBD1 agrees at 9 bases. V lost 6 bases to trimming and J lost 2 bases; unmatched junction nucleotides: 5. CDR1 is SGHRS and CDR2 is YFSETQ in the germline V gene. The CDR3 is 14 amino acids. The CDR3 loop reads CASTPGQGNYGYTF. The CDR3 DNA follows: TGCGCCAGCACCCCGGGACAGGGAAACTATGGCTACACCTTC.

Only one count was recorded for this clone. The rearrangement uses TRBV9 and TRBJ2-1; no firm D call. This CDR3 has 15 residues. The V end was cut by 0 bases, the J end by 7 bases, with 14 bases between. The germline gives CDR1 SGDLS, CDR2 YYNGEE. CDR3 in DNA: TGTGCCAGCAGCGTAGCCCGCGGTGGATGGAATGAGCAGTTCTTC. It is translated as CASSVARGGWNEQFF.

The chain links TRBV28 to TRBJ2-7; tentatively, D is TRBD2 (5 bases). Germline V gene lookup returns CDR1 MDHEN and CDR2 SYDVKM. The V end lost 6 bases, the J end lost 1 base, and 10 bases lay between the germline ends. This CDR3 is 13 amino acids long. The CDR3 coding sequence is TGTGCCAGCAGAGTGCCGGGGTCCTACGAGCAGTACTTC. It translates to CASRVPGSYEQYF.